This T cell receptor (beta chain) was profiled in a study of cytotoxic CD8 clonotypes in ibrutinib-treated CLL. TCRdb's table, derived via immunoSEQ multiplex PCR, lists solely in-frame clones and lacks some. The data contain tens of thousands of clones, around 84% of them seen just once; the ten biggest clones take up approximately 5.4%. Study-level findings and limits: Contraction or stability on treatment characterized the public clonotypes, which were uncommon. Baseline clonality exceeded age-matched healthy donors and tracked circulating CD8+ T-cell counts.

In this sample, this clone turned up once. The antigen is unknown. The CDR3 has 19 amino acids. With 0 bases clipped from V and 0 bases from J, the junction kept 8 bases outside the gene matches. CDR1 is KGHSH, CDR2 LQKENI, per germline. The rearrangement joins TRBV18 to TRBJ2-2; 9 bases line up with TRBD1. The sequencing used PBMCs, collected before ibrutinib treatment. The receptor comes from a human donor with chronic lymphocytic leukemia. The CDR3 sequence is CASSPPLYGTGTNTGELFF. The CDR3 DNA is TGTGCCAGCTCACCACCTCTCTATGGGACAGGGACGAACACCGGGGAGCTGTTTTTT. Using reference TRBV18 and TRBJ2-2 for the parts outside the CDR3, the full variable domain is NAGVMQNPRHLVRRRGQEARLRCSPMKGHSHVYWYRQLPEEGLKFMVYLQKENIIDESGMPKERFSAEFPKEGPSILRIQQVVRGDSAAYFCASSPPLYGTGTNTGELFFGEGSRLTVL.